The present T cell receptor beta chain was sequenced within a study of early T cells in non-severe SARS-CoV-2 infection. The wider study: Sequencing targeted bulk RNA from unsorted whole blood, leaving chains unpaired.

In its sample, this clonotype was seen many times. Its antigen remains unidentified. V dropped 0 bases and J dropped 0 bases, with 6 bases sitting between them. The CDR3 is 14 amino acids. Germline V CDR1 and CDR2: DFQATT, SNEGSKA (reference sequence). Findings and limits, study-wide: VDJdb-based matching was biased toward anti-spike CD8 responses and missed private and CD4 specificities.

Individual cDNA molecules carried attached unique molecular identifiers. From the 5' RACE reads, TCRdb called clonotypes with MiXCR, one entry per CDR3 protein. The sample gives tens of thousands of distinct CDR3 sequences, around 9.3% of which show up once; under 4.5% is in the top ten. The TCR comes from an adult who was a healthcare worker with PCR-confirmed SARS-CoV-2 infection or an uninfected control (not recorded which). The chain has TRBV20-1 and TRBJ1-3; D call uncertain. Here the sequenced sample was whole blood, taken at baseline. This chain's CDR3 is CSAREQYSGNTIYF. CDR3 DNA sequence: TGCAGTGCTAGAGAACAGTACTCTGGAAACACCATATATTTT.